The entry below gives a single T cell receptor (beta chain) sequence along with its context. Its antigen is unknown. Primers for the PCR totalled 60 Vbeta and 13 Jbeta. Sequenced by immunoSEQ multiplex PCR; TCRdb stores in-frame clones only, minus some. Of tens of thousands of clones in the sample, less than 75% were seen once. This sample stems from a study of cytomegalovirus exposure and HLA in healthy donors. Whole-study results and caveats: A likely sequencing artifact accounted for one observed cluster of highly shared sequence variants. Sequencing depth roughly uniform across donors was assumed in presence/absence analyses.

CDR3 size: 15 residues. V lost 2 bases, J lost 6 bases, and 9 bases stayed unmatched. Germline V gene sequence: CDR1 SGDLS, CDR2 YYNGEE. The source is a man aged 25 to 40 in good health and CMV-seronegative. This chain joins TRBV9 and TRBJ1-1; 8 bases are shared with TRBD1. The sample was PBMCs. The CDR3 DNA reads as TGTGCCAGCAGCGTCGGTGGACAGGGAGTAGCTGAAGCTTTCTTT. It specifies CASSVGGQGVAEAFF.